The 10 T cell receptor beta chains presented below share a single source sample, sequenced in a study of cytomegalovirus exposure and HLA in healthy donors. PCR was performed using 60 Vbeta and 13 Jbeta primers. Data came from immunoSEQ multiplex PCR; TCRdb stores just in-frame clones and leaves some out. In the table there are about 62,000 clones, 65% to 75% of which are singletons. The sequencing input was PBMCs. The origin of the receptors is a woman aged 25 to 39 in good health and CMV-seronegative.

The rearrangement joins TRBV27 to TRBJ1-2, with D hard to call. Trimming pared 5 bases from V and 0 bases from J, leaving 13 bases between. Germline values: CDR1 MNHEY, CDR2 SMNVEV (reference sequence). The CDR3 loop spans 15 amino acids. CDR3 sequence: CASSLRGAANYGYTF. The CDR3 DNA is TGTGCCAGCAGTCTCCGGGGTGCGGCTAACTATGGCTACACCTTC.

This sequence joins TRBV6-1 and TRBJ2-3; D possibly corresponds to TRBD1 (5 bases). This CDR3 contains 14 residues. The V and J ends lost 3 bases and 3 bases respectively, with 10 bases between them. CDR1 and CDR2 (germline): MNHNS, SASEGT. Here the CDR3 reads CASSEGRVTDTQYF. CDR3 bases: TGTGCCAGCAGTGAGGGCAGGGTAACAGATACGCAGTATTTT.

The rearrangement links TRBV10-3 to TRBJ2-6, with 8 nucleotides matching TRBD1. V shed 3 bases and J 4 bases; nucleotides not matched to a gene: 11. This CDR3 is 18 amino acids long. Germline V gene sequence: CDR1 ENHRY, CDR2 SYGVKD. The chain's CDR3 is CAISELSTGVAGANVLTF. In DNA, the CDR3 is TGTGCCATCAGTGAATTGTCGACAGGGGTGGCAGGGGCCAACGTCCTGACTTTC.

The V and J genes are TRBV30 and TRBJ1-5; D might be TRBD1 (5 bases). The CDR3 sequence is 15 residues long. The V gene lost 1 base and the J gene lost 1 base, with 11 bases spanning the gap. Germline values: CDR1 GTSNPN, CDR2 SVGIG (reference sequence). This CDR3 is CAWSEGRASNQPQHF. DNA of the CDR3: TGTGCCTGGAGTGAGGGGCGAGCAAGCAATCAGCCCCAGCATTTT.

The CDR3 bases are TGTGCCAGCTCACCAGGGCAGGCCACCTCTGGGGCCAACGTCCTGACTTTC. Translation gives CASSPGQATSGANVLTF. This sequence joins TRBV18 and TRBJ2-6, with D unclear. Trimming removed 2 bases from V and 0 bases from J, with 11 bases in between. The germline V gene encodes CDR1 KGHSH and CDR2 LQKENI. There are 17 residues in the CDR3.

CDR3: CASRAGGAYGYTF. In DNA form, the CDR3 reads TGTGCCAGCAGGGCAGGCGGGGCCTATGGCTACACCTTC. This rearrangement joins TRBV27 to TRBJ1-2; TRBD1 might be the D (5 bases). Looked up from germline, CDR1 is MNHEY and CDR2 is SMNVEV (reference sequence). The V gene lost 6 bases and the J gene lost 4 bases, with 12 bases spanning the gap. The CDR3 is made up of 13 amino acids.

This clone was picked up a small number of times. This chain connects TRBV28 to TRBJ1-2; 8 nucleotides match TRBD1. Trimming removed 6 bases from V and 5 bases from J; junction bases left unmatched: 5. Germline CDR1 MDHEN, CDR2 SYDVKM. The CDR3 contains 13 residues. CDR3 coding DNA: TGTGCCAGCAGCCAGACAGGGGAGTATGGCTACACCTTC. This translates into CASSQTGEYGYTF.

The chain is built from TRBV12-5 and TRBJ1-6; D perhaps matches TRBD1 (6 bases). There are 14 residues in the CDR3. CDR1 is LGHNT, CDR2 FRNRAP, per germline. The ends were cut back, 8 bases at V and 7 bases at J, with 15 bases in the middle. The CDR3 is CASRMDSRNSPLHF. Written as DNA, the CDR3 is TGTGCTAGTCGAATGGACAGCAGAAATTCACCCCTCCACTTT.

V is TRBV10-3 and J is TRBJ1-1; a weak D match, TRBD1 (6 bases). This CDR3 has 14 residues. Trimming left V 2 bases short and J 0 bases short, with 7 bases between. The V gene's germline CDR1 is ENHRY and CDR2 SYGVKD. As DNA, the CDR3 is TGTGCCATCAGTGAGCAGGGGCTGAACACTGAAGCTTTCTTT. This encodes CAISEQGLNTEAFF.

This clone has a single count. DNA of the CDR3: TGTGCCAGCAGCTTAATAGGGGGCATCTCTGGAAACACCATATATTTT. Its translation: CASSLIGGISGNTIYF. This chain joins TRBV5-4 and TRBJ1-3, with 7 bases lining up with TRBD1. V gave up 2 bases and J gave up 0 bases; unmatched junction bases: 5. Germline-derived CDR1 and CDR2 are SGHNT and YYREEE (reference sequence). This CDR3 spans 16 amino acids.